The rows below give T cell receptor beta chains drawn from one sample of a study of response to subunit inactivated influenza vaccine. MiXCR, applied by TCRdb to the RT-PCR reads, yields one record per CDR3 protein. The table lists just over 300,000 distinct CDR3 sequences, around a fifth of them singletons, with about a tenth in the top ten. The sequences come from PBMCs from blood, collected roughly 20 months after vaccination. The receptors come from a man aged 45 to 75 who received an inactivated influenza vaccine. The CDR3 runs from the conserved cysteine through the conserved F or W. A D gene is named only where the DNA matches it firmly. The size of a clone is reported for some rows only, either as once, few or many, or as a class for expanded clones.

j_call clone_size d_call v_call cdr3_aa cdr3_nt
TRBJ2-1 once TRBD2 TRBV4-1 CASSQDFLAGGLNEQFF TGCGCCAGCAGCCAAGATTTTCTAGCGGGAGGACTAAATGAGCAGTTCTTC
TRBJ2-4 few . TRBV3-1 CASSPLSGSKNIQYF TGTGCCAGCAGCCCTTTATCAGGGAGCAAAAACATTCAGTACTTC
TRBJ2-3 few . TRBV20-1 CSASGASPDTQYF TGCAGTGCTAGCGGTGCCTCCCCAGATACGCAGTATTTT
TRBJ2-4 few . TRBV20-1 CSARVPAKNIQYF TGCAGTGCTAGAGTCCCCGCCAAAAACATTCAGTACTTC
TRBJ1-5 few . TRBV12-3/TRBV12-4 CASGRGPVQPQHF TGTGCCAGCGGGAGGGGCCCCGTGCAGCCCCAGCATTTT
TRBJ1-6 . . TRBV18 CASSPPGETNSPLHF TGTGCCAGCTCACCACCCGGAGAGACTAATTCACCCCTCCACTTT
TRBJ1-2 few . TRBV10-3 CAISEGQGLGYTF TGTGCCATCAGTGAGGGGCAGGGCCTTGGCTACACCTTC
TRBJ2-3 . TRBD2 TRBV6-9 CASSGGLASTDTQYF TGTGCCAGCAGCGGGGGACTAGCGAGCACAGATACGCAGTATTTT
TRBJ1-1 . . TRBV7-9 CASSLNAGKEAFF TGTGCCAGCAGCTTAAATGCCGGGAAAGAAGCTTTCTTT
TRBJ1-2 . . TRBV6-5 CASSYQQGIYGYTF TGTGCCAGCAGTTACCAGCAGGGGATCTATGGCTACACCTTC
TRBJ2-2 . TRBD1 TRBV2 CASSGQGVTGELFF TGTGCCAGCAGTGGACAGGGCGTCACCGGGGAGCTGTTTTTT
TRBJ2-3 few . TRBV20-1 CSAKGSSGGGPDTQYF TGCAGTGCCAAGGGTTCTAGCGGAGGGGGCCCAGATACGCAGTATTTT
TRBJ1-5 . . TRBV20-1 CSAEDTLSNQPQHF TGCAGTGCTGAGGACACGCTCAGCAATCAGCCCCAGCATTTT
TRBJ1-6 many . TRBV14 CASSPTSGTYNSPLHF TGTGCCAGCAGCCCCACCTCAGGGACCTATAATTCACCCCTCCACTTT
TRBJ2-3 . . TRBV4-3 CASSAIGDTQYF TGCGCCAGCAGCGCTATAGGAGATACGCAGTATTTT
TRBJ2-1 few . TRBV9 CASSVVTGLYNEQFF TGTGCCAGCAGCGTAGTCACAGGGTTATACAATGAGCAGTTCTTC
TRBJ1-1 . . TRBV6-5 CASSYSIGQMNTEAFF TGTGCCAGCAGTTACTCGATAGGACAGATGAACACTGAAGCTTTCTTT
TRBJ1-4 . . TRBV4-1 CASSQDPGREKLFF TGCGCCAGCAGCCAGGACCCGGGACGTGAAAAACTGTTTTTT
TRBJ1-2 many TRBD1 TRBV25-1 CASSSGTANYGYTF TGTGCCAGCAGTAGCGGGACAGCCAACTATGGCTACACCTTC
TRBJ1-6 many TRBD1 TRBV5-1 CASSLGTGNSPLHF TGCGCCAGCAGCTTGGGGACAGGAAATTCACCCCTCCACTTT
TRBJ2-6 once TRBD1 TRBV20-1 CSARDRGRRLAGANVLTF TGCAGTGCTAGAGACAGGGGGCGTCGTCTAGCTGGGGCCAACGTCCTGACTTTC
TRBJ2-1 . TRBD2 TRBV5-1 CASSPPGGRNKQFF TGCGCCAGCAGCCCGCCGGGGGGGCGGAATAAGCAGTTCTTC
TRBJ2-5 . TRBD2 TRBV2 CASSEGLANQETQYF TGTGCCAGCAGTGAGGGACTAGCGAACCAAGAGACCCAGTACTTC
TRBJ1-2 many TRBD1 TRBV4-3 CASSQGQGANYGYTF TGCGCCAGCAGCCAAGGACAGGGCGCTAACTATGGCTACACCTTC
TRBJ2-3 few TRBD2 TRBV7-2 CASSLVFLAGGDTQYF TGTGCCAGCAGCTTAGTATTTTTAGCGGGAGGGGATACGCAGTATTTT
TRBJ1-4 . . TRBV12-3/TRBV12-4 CASSRQYSTNEKLFF TGTGCCAGCAGCCGGCAATATTCAACTAATGAAAAACTGTTTTTT
TRBJ1-1 many . TRBV27 CASSRGARLSEAFF TGTGCCAGCAGTAGAGGGGCGCGATTGTCTGAAGCTTTCTTT
TRBJ1-2 . . TRBV7-2 CASSEQVGGMSGYTF TGTGCCAGCAGCGAACAGGTGGGGGGGATGAGCGGCTACACCTTC
TRBJ1-1 few . TRBV5-1 CASSLEIAFGTEAFF TGCGCCAGCAGCTTGGAGATAGCTTTCGGGACTGAAGCTTTCTTT
TRBJ2-3 few TRBD1 TRBV5-1 CASRRQGRIYRTDTQYF TGCGCCAGCAGACGACAGGGCCGCATTTACAGAACAGATACGCAGTATTTT
TRBJ1-2 few . TRBV29-1 CSVGPGVGELF TGCAGCGTTGGGCCAGGGGTCGGCGAACTGTTC
TRBJ1-5 . . TRBV20-1 CSASRTGSGNQPQHF TGCAGTGCTAGTCGGACCGGATCAGGCAATCAGCCCCAGCATTTT
TRBJ2-1 few . TRBV6-2/TRBV6-3 CASSRLRMGNEQFF TGTGCCAGCAGTCGACTGCGGATGGGCAATGAGCAGTTCTTC
TRBJ2-3 . TRBD2 TRBV14 CASSPIAGSTDTQYF TGTGCCAGCAGCCCCATAGCGGGTAGCACAGATACGCAGTATTTT
TRBJ1-1 few . TRBV25-1 CASSDVSAPIVGMNTEAFF TGTGCCAGCAGTGATGTTTCGGCCCCCATCGTAGGGATGAACACTGAAGCTTTCTTT
TRBJ1-2 many . TRBV20-1 CSAREAGYGYTF TGCAGTGCTAGAGAGGCAGGCTATGGCTACACCTTC
TRBJ1-2 few . TRBV6-1 CASSLTSTNYGYTF TGTGCCAGCAGCCTCACATCCACTAACTATGGCTACACCTTC
TRBJ2-7 . . TRBV29-1 CSVANHEQYF TGCAGCGTTGCCAACCACGAGCAGTACTTC
TRBJ2-7 . TRBD1 TRBV6-1 CASSQYRGDYEQYF TGTGCCAGCAGTCAGTACAGGGGTGACTACGAGCAGTACTTC
TRBJ2-5 . . TRBV11-3 CASSPTARGETQYF TGTGCCAGCAGTCCAACCGCCCGTGGGGAGACCCAGTACTTC
TRBJ2-3 few TRBD2 TRBV28 CASSFGAGGRTDTQYF TGTGCCAGCAGTTTCGGAGCGGGGGGACGCACAGATACGCAGTATTTT
TRBJ2-1 . . TRBV10-3 CAIKGEGGSYNEQFF TGTGCCATCAAGGGCGAGGGAGGCTCCTACAATGAGCAGTTCTTC
TRBJ2-1 few TRBD2 TRBV5-1 CASSLRGGYNEQFF TGCGCCAGCAGCTTGCGGGGGGGCTACAATGAGCAGTTCTTC
TRBJ2-7 . . TRBV2 CASSEGGADYYEQYF TGTGCCAGCAGTGAAGGGGGAGCGGACTACTACGAGCAGTACTTC
TRBJ2-1 . TRBD1 TRBV20-1 CSARDGQGAGEQFF TGCAGTGCTAGAGATGGGCAGGGGGCAGGGGAGCAGTTCTTC